This T cell receptor beta chain originates from a study of shared clonotypes between healthy human individuals (dated by TCRdb to 2020 to 2022). Concerning the study at large: The cohort included three men and a couple of women between 18 and 49 years of age. The study deeply sequenced blood TCR repertoires of five healthy adults to estimate repertoire size and the extent of clonotype sharing between individuals. To increase sequencing depth and limit assay-specific biases, different laboratories used diverse techniques to prepare libraries and sequence TCR repertoires. For each donor, CD4 naive and CD4 memory were each given three plates, CD8 naive was given two plates, and CD8 memory was given one plate. Per donor, leukapheresis produced somewhere between about 0.94 and 9.5 billion PBMCs. Beyond this particular receptor, the publication reports: Compared with non-shared clonotypes, the clonotypes found in all four sorted-subset donors had higher generation probabilities. Because the study included a small number of donors, the genetic and exposure-history diversity represented was limited. Larger estimated clonotype richness was generally found for naive subsets than for memory subsets. About 5% of naive CD4, more than 3% of naive CD8, about 2.5% of memory CD4, and over 0.35% of memory CD8 clonotypes were shared across several donors. Incomplete sequencing was indicated by rarefaction of sorted-subset datasets, despite the large sequencing depth. Sampling was limited to blood, and TCR repertoires in tissue likely differ from TCR repertoires in blood. Pairwise subsampling led to the expectation that sequencing depth would affect the degree of clonotype sharing among donors.

Using the deep immunoSEQ assay, TCR CDR3 regions were amplified from genomic DNA by multiplex PCR. Extracted genomic DNA from each cell subset was spread evenly across all wells of several immunoSEQ 96-well plates, with each plate serving as a replicate. For sorted subsets, each replicate PCR was loaded with about 0.2 ug genomic DNA, equivalent to about 33,000 T cell genomes. Purified libraries were quantified with a Qubit 3.0 fluorometer, sized on a Bioanalyzer 2100, and re-quantified with the KAPA Library Quantification kit. Every immunoSEQ 96-well plate was sequenced on a separate single-read 150-cycle Illumina NextSeq 550 flow cell. The authors processed their data as follows. Because the immunoSEQ output held only junctional sequences and lacked quality scores, the filtering could not match the filtering applied to full-length reads. Sequences were annotated with PyIR, a Python wrapper for IgBLAST v1.9, and V/J genes and CDR3 were assigned using IMGT germline references. Reads with weak V/J assignments (E-value above 1e-6), missing CDR3, stop codons, out-of-frame junctions, or ambiguous translated residues were removed. V3J clonotypes were defined as sequences sharing the same inferred V gene, J gene, and CDR3 amino acid sequence. Percentage overlap between repertoires was calculated by dividing the number of shared unique clonotypes by the size of the smaller repertoire. Richness of each repertoire was evaluated using RTK rarefaction, the Chao1 estimator, and Recon v2.1 estimates of unobserved clonotypes. OLGA was used to compute generation probabilities for all TCRbeta clonotypes that the gDNA method yielded from a handful of donors. TCRdb provides this immuneACCESS table in a form limited to in-frame rearrangements. Some clones are lacking; in checked studies, under half of them reflect an unresolved V gene, and why the rest are absent is not known. D and trimming come from the DNA, and the V and J calls and clone size come from that table. This sample holds about 2.3 million clones; just under 95% were observed only once. The ten top clones hold approximately 0.4% of the sample.

Donors were healthy HIV-negative adults with no recently reported acute infections or vaccinations. Only Caucasian adults living in Nashville, Tennessee, USA were represented among the donors. Magnetic negative selection was used to enrich CD4+ T cells, after which naive cells were positively selected on CD45RA and the negative fraction became the memory subset. Blood was collected by leukapheresis, and PBMCs were isolated by Ficoll-Histopaque density gradient centrifugation and then cryopreserved in liquid nitrogen vapor phase. Analytical flow cytometry was used to check the purity and quantity of every magnetically sorted T cell population. Genomic DNA was isolated from each sorted fraction and quantified by UV absorbance on a Nanodrop 2000c. As for this clone: Its antigen is currently not known. Base qualities are not provided; no much larger clone lies one nucleotide away.

Reading from cysteine to phenylalanine, the CDR3 counts 13 amino acids. CDR3 DNA is the only sequence kept; it has 39 bases, read in frame from the first base. The CDR1 and CDR2 encoded by the germline V gene (reference sequence) are MNHNY and SVGAGI. V is reduced by 2 bases and J by 12 bases, leaving a spacing of 13 bases between them. Rearrangement joined TRBV6-6 to TRBJ2-2; the D gene cannot be resolved reliably. The sequencing sample was made of naive CD4+ T cells from PBMCs. Reading the label with the study, this specimen's cell subset or site is: CD45RA+ positively selected. The source of this sequence is a young man in good health. Some clones in this sample may be carry-over from other donors' samples. The bases read TGTGCCAGCAGTTACGCCGACAAAGTAAAGCTGTTTTTT. It encodes CASSYADKVKLFF.